This T cell receptor beta chain was recorded in a study of blood T cell repertoires in COVID-19. Clones were read by immunoSEQ multiplex PCR, and TCRdb kept only the in-frame ones, dropping some. The repertoire holds tens of thousands of clones, with 75% to 90% as singletons. The CDR3 consists of 15 residues. The germline gives CDR1 MDHEN, CDR2 SYDVKM. Losses at the gene ends were 2 bases for V and 1 base for J; bases not matched to a gene: 4. The chain carries TRBV28 and TRBJ1-2; TRBD1 matches at 7 bases. This TCR was recovered from a man of 80 years or more with acute or convalescent COVID-19. Sequencing was done on a sample of peripheral blood. The CDR3 loop reads CASSLADRDNYGYTF. The DNA of the CDR3 is TGTGCCAGCAGTTTAGCTGACAGGGATAACTATGGCTACACCTTC.